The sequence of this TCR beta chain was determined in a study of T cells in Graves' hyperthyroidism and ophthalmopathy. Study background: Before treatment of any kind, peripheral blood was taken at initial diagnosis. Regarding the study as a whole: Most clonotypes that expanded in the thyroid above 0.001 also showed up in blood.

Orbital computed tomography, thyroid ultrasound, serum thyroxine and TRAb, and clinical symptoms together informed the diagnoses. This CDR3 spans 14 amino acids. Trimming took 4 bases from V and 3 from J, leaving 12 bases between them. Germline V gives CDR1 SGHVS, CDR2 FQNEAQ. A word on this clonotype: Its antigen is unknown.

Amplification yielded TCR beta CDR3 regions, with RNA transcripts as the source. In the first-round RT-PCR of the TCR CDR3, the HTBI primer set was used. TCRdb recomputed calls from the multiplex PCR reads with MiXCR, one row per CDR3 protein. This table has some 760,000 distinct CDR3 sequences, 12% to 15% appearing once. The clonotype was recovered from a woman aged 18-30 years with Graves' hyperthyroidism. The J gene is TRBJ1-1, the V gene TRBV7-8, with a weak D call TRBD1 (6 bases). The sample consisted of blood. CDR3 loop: CASSSDSGDTEAFF. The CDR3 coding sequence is TGTGCCAGCAGCTCGGACAGTGGGGACACTGAAGCTTTCTTT.